One sample yielded the 8 T cell receptor beta chains listed below, sequenced in a study of blood T cells in healthy people across ages. The use of a sample-barcoded 5' primer and a J-beta primer mix characterized a second PCR of about 6 to 11 cycles. TCRdb fed the 5' RACE reads into MiXCR, producing one record per CDR3 protein. The table shows about 750,000 distinct CDR3 sequences, with 40% to 65% occurring only once. Input material: blood. The receptors were sampled from a man older than 75 in good health.

V and J are TRBV20-1 and TRBJ2-3, with TRBD2 as a possible D gene (6 bases). Trimming shortened V by 2 bases and J by 5 bases, and 20 bases separated the two germline ends. Germline-derived CDR1 and CDR2 are DFQATT and SNEGSKA (reference sequence). CDR3 length: 16 amino acids. In DNA, the CDR3 is TGCAGTGCTAGACGGGGGAGCGCTCTGATTGTAGATACGCAGTATTTT. It translates to CSARRGSALIVDTQYF.

The chain carries TRBV6-1 and TRBJ2-6; D gene unclear. V was pared by 2 bases and J by 4 bases, with 9 bases between. Germline lookup yields CDR1 MNHNS and CDR2 SASEGT. This CDR3 is built from 15 residues. The CDR3 region is CASSEQTVGANVLTF. In DNA form, the CDR3 reads TGTGCCAGCAGTGAACAGACGGTGGGGGCCAACGTCCTGACTTTC.

The chain carries TRBV25-1 and TRBJ1-2; D is possibly TRBD1 (6 bases). V was shortened by 5 bases and J by 1 base, with 11 bases between the two germline ends. Germline lookup yields CDR1 MGHDK and CDR2 SYGVNS. The CDR3 length is 14 residues. DNA for the CDR3: TGTGCCAGCAGTTGGAGGGACAATAACTATGGCTACACCTTC. Encoded protein: CASSWRDNNYGYTF.

This clonotype was detected a few times. The V and J genes are TRBV7-2 and TRBJ2-3, with unresolved D. Per germline, CDR1 SGHTA and CDR2 FQGNSA. V was cut by 5 bases and J by 14 bases, with 17 bases left in between. This CDR3 spans 12 amino acids. CDR3 DNA: TGTGCCAGCAGCCTTAGCAACAGATACGCGTATTTT. It translates to CASSLSNRYAYF.

This clonotype was seen more than once but under ten times. The chain is built from TRBV5-1 and TRBJ1-2; no clear D. This CDR3 region has 14 residues. V was pared by 0 bases and J by 4 bases, with 10 bases between. Germline-derived CDR1 and CDR2 are SGHRS and YFSETQ. CDR3 sequence reads: CASSLDTTPYGYTF. The CDR3 coding sequence is TGCGCCAGCAGCTTGGACACTACCCCCTATGGCTACACCTTC.

V usage is TRBV18 and J usage is TRBJ2-3; tentative D call: TRBD1 (5 bases). CDR1 and CDR2 from the germline V gene are KGHSH and LQKENI. The V end lost 3 bases, the J end lost 4 bases, and 11 bases lay between the germline ends. The CDR3 consists of 14 residues. CDR3 in amino acids: CASSPLLGADTQYF. The DNA of the CDR3 is TGTGCCAGCTCACCTCTGCTAGGGGCAGATACGCAGTATTTT.

With respect to this clonotype: Sequence at one end of the junction differs from germline and may be a read error. The rearrangement uses TRBV10-2 and TRBJ1-1, with D perhaps matching TRBD1 (5 bases). CDR3 length equals 16 residues. The germline CDR1 and CDR2 sequences are WSHSY and SAAADI. CDR3 DNA: TGCGCCGGCAGTGAGTCGGGCAGGGTAGGGTACACTGAAGCTTTCTTT. It translates to CAGSESGRVGYTEAFF.

Points on this clonotype: Its ends do not fully match the called genes, so a read error is possible. The chain couples TRBV6-6 to TRBJ2-4; D could derive from TRBD1 or TRBD2 (5 bases each). This CDR3 has 14 residues. Germline V gene sequence: CDR1 MNHNY, CDR2 SVGAGI (reference sequence). The CDR3 here is CASSLGPAPYVQYF. Here the CDR3 DNA reads TGTGCCAGCAGTCTGGGACCAGCACCCTACGTGCAGTACTTT.